This T cell receptor (beta chain) was recorded in a study of cytomegalovirus exposure and HLA in healthy donors. Overall study results and limits: The study reported that TCR beta sequences accurately predicted HLA-A and HLA-B alleles in most subjects. Later analysis identified a missense DCLRE1C variant that was linked to TCR beta V- and J-gene trimming.

Points on this clone: Its antigen is not known.

Unrecorded immune exposure was likely among donors, who were nominally healthy when sampled. In the PCR, 60 Vbeta and 13 Jbeta primers were used. TCRdb keeps only in-frame clones here, not all; method: immunoSEQ multiplex PCR. The repertoire consists of roughly 170,000 clones, with 80% to 90% occurring once and the leading ten covering over 0.65%. The sequence derives from a woman younger than 35 in good health and CMV-seronegative. The specimen sequenced was PBMCs.

CDR3 region: CASSIGHFNEKLFF. The DNA of the CDR3 is TGTGCCAGCAGTATAGGACACTTTAATGAAAAACTGTTTTTT. This chain joins TRBV2 and TRBJ1-4, with D possibly being TRBD1 (5 bases). This CDR3 has 14 amino acids. The germline gives CDR1 SNHLY, CDR2 FYNNEI. Trimming pared 5 bases from V and 4 bases from J, leaving 11 bases between.